This T cell receptor (beta chain) came from a study of blood T cell repertoires in COVID-19 (dated by TCRdb to the early 2020s). Regarding the study in general: Collaborator samples came from the United States, Italy and Spain and covered acute and convalescent phases of COVID-19. The material from the prospective study consisted of cDNA or gDNA derived from T cells, B-cell-depleted T cells, or PBMCs. Subjects who had been exposed to COVID-19, were actively infected with it, or had recovered from it provided the deeply sampled blood TCRbeta repertoires that made up the dataset. The repertoires were made available in a free public database intended to serve as a resource for research on the immune response to SARS-CoV-2. Samples came from the ongoing ImmuneRACE study (first 160 participants) plus 1,254 subjects from 6 global collaborators. The sample metadata nearly always contained a de-identified subject ID, COVID-19 status, age in years and sex. HLA class I and class II types, where available, came from metadata supplied by the sample provider rather than from assay-based typing. Results and caveats for the whole study, not just this receptor: The amount of clinical and demographic metadata varied by source and participant and was provided uncurated.

The immunoSEQ Assay, a bias-controlled multiplex PCR, was used to amplify TCRbeta CDR3 regions from genomic DNA. In the original analysis: Within the assay, amplification of reference gene primers was used to estimate how many nucleated cells each sample contained. To quantify the absolute abundance of each unique TCRbeta CDR3 rearrangement, sequence reads were collapsed and filtered. For each sample, productive Simpson clonality was calculated by taking the square root of Simpson's diversity index across productive rearrangements. Held by TCRdb, this immuneACCESS table contains in-frame sequences only and omits some clones. Under half of the omission traces to an unresolved V gene where checked; the cause of the rest is unknown. For V, J and clone size, that table is used; D and trimming come from the DNA. Recorded for this sample are about 91,000 clones; about 75% of them occurred a single time. The top ten constitute approximately 10% of the sample.

Whole blood was collected in K2EDTA tubes by collaborating institutions according to the institutions' own protocols. For TCRbeta analysis, collaborator samples were shipped as frozen whole blood, as isolated PBMCs, or as DNA extracted from either sample type. About this clone itself: What antigen it recognizes has not been identified. No base qualities exist here, and no much larger clone lies one base off it.

V is pruned by 1 base and J by 7 bases, leaving 5 bases of the junction without a gene match. From the cysteine through the phenylalanine, the CDR3 covers 16 amino acids. The entry retains the CDR3 DNA only, 48 bases that are in frame from base 1. CDR1 and CDR2 are drawn from the germline V gene: SGHTA, FQGNSA. Sample: peripheral blood. Recombination linked TRBV7-2 to TRBJ2-1, with 12 bases in between that match TRBD2. The TCR comes from an elderly woman with acute or convalescent COVID-19. The DNA reads as follows: TGTGCCAGCAGCTTAGTTAGCCTAGCGGGAGGGAATGAGCAGTTCTTC. Translation gives CASSLVSLAGGNEQFF.